This T cell receptor (beta chain) emerged from a study of patients and donors after allogeneic stem cell transplantation. In TCRdb, the RT-PCR reads were re-called with MiXCR into one record per CDR3 protein. The repertoire holds over 150,000 distinct CDR3 sequences, with around two fifths as singletons. This clonotype has a handful of counts. Germline V gives CDR1 SGHTS, CDR2 YDEGEE. The CDR3 loop spans 13 amino acids. The V end lost 3 bases, the J end lost 4 bases, and 7 bases lay between the germline ends. The source of this sequence is a human donor who was either an allogeneic HSCT recipient or a stem cell or donor lymphocyte infusion donor (not recorded which). It is not recorded whose cells these are; they may come from a transplant donor. Specimen: blood, either unsorted or a sorted T cell fraction (not recorded which). This chain uses TRBV5-8 with TRBJ1-4; D call uncertain. This CDR3 reads CASSSADNEKLFF. DNA for the CDR3: TGTGCCAGCAGCTCGGCGGATAATGAAAAACTGTTTTTT.